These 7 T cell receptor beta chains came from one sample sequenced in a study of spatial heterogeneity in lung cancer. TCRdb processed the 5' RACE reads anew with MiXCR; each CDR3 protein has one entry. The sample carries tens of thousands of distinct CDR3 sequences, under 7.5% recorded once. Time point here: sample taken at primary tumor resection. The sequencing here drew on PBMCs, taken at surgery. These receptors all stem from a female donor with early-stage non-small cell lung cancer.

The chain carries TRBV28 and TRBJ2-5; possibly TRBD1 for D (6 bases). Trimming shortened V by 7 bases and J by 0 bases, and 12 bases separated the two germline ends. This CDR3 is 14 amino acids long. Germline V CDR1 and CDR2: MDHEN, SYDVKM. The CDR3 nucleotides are TGTGCCAGCACCAACCCAGGGGACCAAGAGACCCAGTACTTC. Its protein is CASTNPGDQETQYF.

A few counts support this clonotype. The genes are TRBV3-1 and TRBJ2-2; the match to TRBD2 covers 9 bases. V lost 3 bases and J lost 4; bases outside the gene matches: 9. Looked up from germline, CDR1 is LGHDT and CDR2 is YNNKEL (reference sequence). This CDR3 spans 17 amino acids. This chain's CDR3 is CASSHPGLASSTGELFF. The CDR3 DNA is TGTGCCAGCAGCCATCCGGGACTAGCCTCGTCCACCGGGGAGCTGTTTTTT.

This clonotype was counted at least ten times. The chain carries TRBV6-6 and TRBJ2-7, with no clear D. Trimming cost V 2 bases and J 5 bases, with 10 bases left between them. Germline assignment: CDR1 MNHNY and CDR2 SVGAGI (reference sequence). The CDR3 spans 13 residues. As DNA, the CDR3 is TGTGCCAGCAGTTACGCGGTGATCGACGAGCAGTACGTC. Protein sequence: CASSYAVIDEQYV.

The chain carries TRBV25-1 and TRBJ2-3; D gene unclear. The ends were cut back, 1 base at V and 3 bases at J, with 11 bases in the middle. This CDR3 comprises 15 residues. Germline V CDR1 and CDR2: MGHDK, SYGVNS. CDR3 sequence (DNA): TGTGCCAGCAGTGAATTAGATAGCACGACAGATACGCAGTATTTT. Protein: CASSELDSTTDTQYF.

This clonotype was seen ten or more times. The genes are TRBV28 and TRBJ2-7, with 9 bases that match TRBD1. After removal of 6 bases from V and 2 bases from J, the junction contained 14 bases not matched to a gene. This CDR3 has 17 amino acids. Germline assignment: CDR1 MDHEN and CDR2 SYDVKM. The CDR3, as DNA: TGTGCCAGCAGCCCGGATACCGGGACAGGGTACACCTACGAGCAGTACGTC. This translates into CASSPDTGTGYTYEQYV.

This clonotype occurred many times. The CDR3 DNA reads TGTGCCACCTCGAGGGGGACCACAGATACGCAGTATTTT. As protein: CATSRGTTDTQYF. The chain has TRBV27 and TRBJ2-3, with a weak D call TRBD1 (6 bases). Germline V CDR1 and CDR2: MNHEY, SMNVEV (reference sequence). This CDR3 has 13 residues. Trimming left V 10 bases short and J 2 bases short, with 13 bases between.

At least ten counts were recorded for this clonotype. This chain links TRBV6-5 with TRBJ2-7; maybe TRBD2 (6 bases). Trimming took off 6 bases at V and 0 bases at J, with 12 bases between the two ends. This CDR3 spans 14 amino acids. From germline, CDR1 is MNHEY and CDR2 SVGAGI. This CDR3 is CASRTDGSSYEQYF. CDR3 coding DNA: TGTGCCAGCAGGACGGACGGGAGCTCCTACGAGCAGTACTTC.